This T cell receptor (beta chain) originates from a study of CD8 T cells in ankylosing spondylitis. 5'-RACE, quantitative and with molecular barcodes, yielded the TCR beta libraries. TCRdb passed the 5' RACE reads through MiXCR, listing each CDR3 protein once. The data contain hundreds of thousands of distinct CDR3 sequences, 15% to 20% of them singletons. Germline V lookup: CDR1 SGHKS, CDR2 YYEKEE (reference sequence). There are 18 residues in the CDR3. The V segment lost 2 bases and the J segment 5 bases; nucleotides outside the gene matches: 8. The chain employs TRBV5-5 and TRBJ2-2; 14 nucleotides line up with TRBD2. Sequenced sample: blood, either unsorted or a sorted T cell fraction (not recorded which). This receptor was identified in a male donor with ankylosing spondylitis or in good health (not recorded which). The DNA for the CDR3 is TGTGCCAGCAGCTTACGACTAGCGGGAGGGGCAGGAACCGGGGAGCTGTTTTTT. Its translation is CASSLRLAGGAGTGELFF.